One and the same sample provided the 15 T cell receptor beta chains below, sequenced in a study of response to subunit inactivated influenza vaccine (dated by TCRdb to 2017 to 2018). Library prep was done by RT-PCR. The instrument was an Illumina HiSeq 2500. In TCRdb, the public reads were trimmed at Q25 with fastp and aligned with MiXCR, with productive beta chains retained. Each record represents a unique CDR3 protein, reported with the most common genes and DNA among its rows. Here the sample has roughly 670,000 distinct CDR3 sequences; less than 15% occur a single time. Around 7.6% of the sample rests with the top ten. Sequencing was performed on PBMCs from blood, taken around 15 days before vaccination. The receptors were gathered from a man aged 50 to 59 who received an inactivated influenza vaccine. Donor details come from another sample of the same person, matched by shared clones.

The chain uses TRBV11-2 and TRBJ2-1; 7 bases line up with TRBD2. Unmatched junction bases numbered 5, after V lost 1 base and J lost 2 bases. This CDR3 is 16 amino acids long. Germline CDR1 reads SGHAT; CDR2 reads FQNNGV. CDR3 nucleotide sequence: TGTGCCAGCAGCTTAGGTTTGCGGGGGACCTACAATGAGCAGTTCTTC. Encoded protein: CASSLGLRGTYNEQFF. The full variable domain, completed using reference TRBV11-2 and TRBJ2-1, is EAGVAQSPRYKIIEKRQSVAFWCNPISGHATLYWYQQILGQGPKLLIQFQNNGVVDDSQLPKDRFSAERLKGVDSTLKIQPAKLEDSAVYLCASSLGLRGTYNEQFFGPGTRLTVL.

The V call is TRBV6-1, the J call TRBJ2-4; D call uncertain. CDR3 length equals 15 residues. The V end lost 5 bases, the J end lost 2 bases, and 13 bases lay between the germline ends. Germline V gene data show CDR1 as MNHNS and CDR2 as SASEGT. CDR3 sequence reads: CASSQLAVSKNIQYF. As DNA, the CDR3 is TGTGCCAGCAGTCAGCTGGCGGTATCCAAAAACATTCAGTACTTC.

The V gene is TRBV12-3 or TRBV12-4, the J gene TRBJ2-2; possibly TRBD2 for D (5 bases). The CDR3 spans 12 residues. The germline V and J ends were trimmed by 5 bases and 10 bases, with 11 bases remaining between them. CDR3 DNA: TGTGCCAGCAGTGCCCTAGCCGTGGAGCTGTTTTTT. Amino acid sequence: CASSALAVELFF.

The chain employs TRBV21-1 and TRBJ1-2. TRBV21-1 is noted as a pseudogene. This CDR3 spans 14 amino acids. The CDR3 DNA follows: TGTGCCAGCATGGGGAGCAGCGCTAACTATGGCTACACCTTC. Its translation: CASMGSSANYGYTF.

This clonotype came up a few times. The chain combines TRBV2 with TRBJ1-2; 7 bases map to TRBD1. The J segment lost 3 bases and the V segment lost 9 bases, leaving 7 bases of the junction unmatched. The CDR3 contains 13 residues. CDR1 is SNHLY and CDR2 is FYNNEI in the germline V gene. CDR3 in DNA: TGTGCCAGAAGAGGAGACAGGGACTATGGCTACACCTTC. It translates to CARRGDRDYGYTF.

J is TRBJ2-1 and V is TRBV7-8; the match to TRBD2 covers 8 bases. V shed 2 bases, J shed 7 bases, and the junction held 7 bases outside the gene matches. The CDR3 runs to 15 residues. CDR1 is SGHVS, CDR2 FQNEAQ, per germline. The chain's CDR3 is CASSLSSGLLNEQFF. In DNA, the CDR3 is TGTGCCAGCAGCTTATCTAGCGGGCTCTTAAATGAGCAGTTCTTC.

The gene calls are TRBV18 and TRBJ2-5; the match to TRBD1 covers 7 bases. The CDR3 has 14 residues. The junction had 8 bases not matched to a gene; V was cut back by 5 bases and J by 5 bases. Germline CDR1 and CDR2: KGHSH and LQKENI. The CDR3 spells CASSSIQGTETQYF. The DNA for the CDR3 is TGTGCCAGCTCATCCATACAGGGGACGGAGACCCAGTACTTC.

This sequence joins TRBV19 and TRBJ1-2; 7 nucleotides agree with TRBD1. Per the germline V gene, CDR1 is LNHDA and CDR2 is SQIVND (reference sequence). V was clipped by 6 bases and J by 7 bases; unmatched bases: 11. The CDR3 sequence is 14 residues long. The CDR3 bases are TGTGCCAGTAGCCGACAGGGCCTCACTGCTGGCTACACCTTC. Amino acid sequence: CASSRQGLTAGYTF.

The chain uses TRBV28 and TRBJ2-7; tentatively, D is TRBD1 (5 bases). Germline V lookup: CDR1 MDHEN, CDR2 SYDVKM. This CDR3 is 14 amino acids long. Trimming removed 6 bases at V and 5 bases at J, with 17 bases between. In DNA form, the CDR3 reads TGTGCCAGCAGCTCGTCGATAGGGGCCCACGAGCAGTACTTC. The encoded protein is CASSSSIGAHEQYF.

The rearrangement uses TRBV20-1 and TRBJ2-5; TRBD2 aligns across 7 bases. The junction had 6 bases not matched to a gene; V was cut back by 5 bases and J by 3 bases. This CDR3 comprises 13 residues. From germline, CDR1 is DFQATT and CDR2 SNEGSKA (reference sequence). CDR3 region: CSAQAGPKETQYF. The CDR3 nucleotides read TGCAGTGCTCAAGCGGGGCCTAAAGAGACCCAGTACTTC.

The table lists this clonotype with many counts. The gene calls are TRBV5-6 and TRBJ2-2, with a weak D call TRBD2 (6 bases). The CDR3 runs 12 residues. V was clipped by 4 bases and J by 7 bases, with 8 bases between them. Germline assignment: CDR1 SGHDT and CDR2 YYEEEE. Here the CDR3 reads CASSLDYGELFF. CDR3 DNA sequence: TGTGCCAGCAGCCTGGACTACGGGGAGCTGTTTTTT.

This clonotype has at least ten counts. The chain combines TRBV6-5 with TRBJ1-1; D is possibly TRBD1 (5 bases). CDR3 length: 16 amino acids. V lost 6 bases and J 4 bases, leaving 21 bases between the germline ends. Germline CDR1 MNHEY, CDR2 SVGAGI. The CDR3 is CASSYHPYEGSTEAFF. As DNA, the CDR3 is TGTGCCAGCAGCTACCACCCTTATGAGGGGAGCACTGAAGCTTTCTTT.

This clonotype was detected ten times or more. The chain carries TRBV5-1 and TRBJ2-4; no firm D call. The CDR3 covers 16 residues. The germline V gene has CDR1 SGHRS and CDR2 YFSETQ. The germline V and J ends were trimmed by 4 bases and 0 bases, with 14 bases remaining between them. Here the CDR3 reads CASSPTPDVAKNIQYF. The CDR3 nucleotides are TGCGCCAGCAGCCCGACTCCAGACGTAGCCAAAAACATTCAGTACTTC.

This rearrangement joins TRBV29-1 to TRBJ1-1; 9 bases align to TRBD1. Trimming cost V 3 bases and J 11 bases; bases outside gene matches: 7. The CDR3 is 12 amino acids. Germline assignment: CDR1 SQVTM and CDR2 ANQGSEA. The CDR3 here is CSVETGGGGAFF. The CDR3 coding sequence is TGCAGCGTTGAGACAGGGGGTGGCGGGGCTTTCTTT.

The chain combines TRBV20-1 with TRBJ2-5; TRBD1 matches at 7 bases. Per germline, CDR1 DFQATT and CDR2 SNEGSKA (reference sequence). CDR3 size: 14 residues. V lost 1 base and J lost 4; bases outside the gene matches: 6. CDR3 amino acids: CSARGRSGGETQYF. For the CDR3, the DNA is TGCAGTGCTAGAGGAAGGTCAGGGGGAGAGACCCAGTACTTC.